This T cell receptor beta chain was recovered during a study of OX40 agonist ivuxolimab in advanced cancers. General study findings and limits: In general, CD8+ T cells held more expanded clones than CD4+ did, on average. Low clonal expansion, among the lowest seen, marked partial responders at 0.1-3.0 mg/kg.

This clone was counted a single time. Antigen specificity is unknown. The germline CDR1 and CDR2 sequences are SGDLS and YYNGEE. The CDR3 runs 17 residues. Trimming took 0 bases from V and 4 from J, leaving 17 bases between them. Data came from immunoSEQ multiplex PCR; TCRdb stores just in-frame clones and leaves some out. The sample yields about 93,000 clones, 90% to 95% seen once. This chain joins TRBV9 and TRBJ2-1; no reliable D call. Here the sequenced sample was CD4+ or CD8+ T cells sorted from blood, taken in a trial of the OX40 agonist ivuxolimab. This TCR derives from an adult with an advanced solid tumor such as melanoma, head and neck, liver or kidney cancer. The CDR3 bases are TGTGCCAGCAGCGTAGCCCTCCCTAGAACCTTGTACAATGAGCAGTTCTTC. Amino acid sequence: CASSVALPRTLYNEQFF.